This TCR beta chain was captured by sequencing in a study of T cell responses to AZD1222 COVID-19 vaccine. In germline, CDR1 is MGHRA, CDR2 YSYEKL. The CDR3 sequence is 17 residues long. With 1 base removed from V and 0 bases from J, the gap between germline ends came to 16 bases. The assay was immunoSEQ multiplex PCR, and TCRdb's table has in-frame clones only and misses some. The sample carries some 150,000 clones, more than 85% recorded once. The chain uses TRBV4-1 and TRBJ2-7; no clear D. This receptor was taken from an adult in good health. The source material was peripheral blood, sampled on day 0 of AZD1222 vaccination. CDR3 loop: CASSQVHLPKSSYEQYF. Here the CDR3 DNA reads TGCGCCAGCAGCCAAGTCCACCTTCCCAAGAGCTCCTACGAGCAGTACTTC.